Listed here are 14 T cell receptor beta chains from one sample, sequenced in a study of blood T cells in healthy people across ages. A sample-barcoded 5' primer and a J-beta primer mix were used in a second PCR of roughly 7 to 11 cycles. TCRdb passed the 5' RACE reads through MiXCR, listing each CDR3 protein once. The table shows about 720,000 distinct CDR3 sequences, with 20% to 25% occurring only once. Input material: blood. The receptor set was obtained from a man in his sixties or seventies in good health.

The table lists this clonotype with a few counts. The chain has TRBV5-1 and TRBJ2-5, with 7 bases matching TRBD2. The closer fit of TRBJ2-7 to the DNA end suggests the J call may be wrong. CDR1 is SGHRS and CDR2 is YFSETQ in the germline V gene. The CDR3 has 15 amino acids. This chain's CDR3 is CASSPASGLNYEQYV. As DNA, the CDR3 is TGCGCCAGCAGCCCAGCTAGCGGCCTTAACTACGAGCAGTACGTC.

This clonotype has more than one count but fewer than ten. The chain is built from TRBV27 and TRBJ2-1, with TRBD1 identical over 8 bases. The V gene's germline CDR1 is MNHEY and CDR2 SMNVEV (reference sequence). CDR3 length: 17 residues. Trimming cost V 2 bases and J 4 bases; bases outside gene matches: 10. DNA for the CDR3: TGTGCCAGCAGTTTACGAATGAGAACAGGGGGATACAATGAGCAGTTCTTC. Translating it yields CASSLRMRTGGYNEQFF.

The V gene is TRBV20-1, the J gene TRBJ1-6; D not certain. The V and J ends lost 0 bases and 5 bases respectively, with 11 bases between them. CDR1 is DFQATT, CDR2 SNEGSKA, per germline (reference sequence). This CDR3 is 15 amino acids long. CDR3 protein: CSARDLGINNSPLHF. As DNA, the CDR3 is TGCAGTGCTAGAGATCTTGGGATCAATAATTCACCCCTCCACTTT.

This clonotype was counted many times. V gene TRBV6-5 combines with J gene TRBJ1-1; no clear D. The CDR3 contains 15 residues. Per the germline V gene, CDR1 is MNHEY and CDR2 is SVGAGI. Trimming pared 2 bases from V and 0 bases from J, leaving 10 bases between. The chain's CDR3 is CASSYQWSLNTEAFF. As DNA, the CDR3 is TGTGCCAGCAGTTACCAGTGGTCTTTGAACACTGAAGCTTTCTTT.

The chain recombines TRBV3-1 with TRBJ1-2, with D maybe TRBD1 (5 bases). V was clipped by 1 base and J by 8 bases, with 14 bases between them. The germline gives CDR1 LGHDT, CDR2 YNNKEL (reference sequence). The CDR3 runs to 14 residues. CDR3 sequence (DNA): TGTGCCAGCAGCCAAGGCGACAGTGGCCGGGGCTACACCTTC. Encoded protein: CASSQGDSGRGYTF. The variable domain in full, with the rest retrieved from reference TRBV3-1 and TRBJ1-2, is DTAVSQTPKYLVTQMGNDKSIKCEQNLGHDTMYWYKQDSKKFLKIMFSYNNKELIINETVPNRFSPKSPDKAHLNLHINSLELGDSAVYFCASSQGDSGRGYTFGSGTRLTVV.

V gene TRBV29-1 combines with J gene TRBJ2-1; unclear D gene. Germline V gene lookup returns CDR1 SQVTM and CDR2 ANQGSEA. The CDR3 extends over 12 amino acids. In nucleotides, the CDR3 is TGCAGTATCCTTTCCTCCTACAATGAGCAGTTCTTC. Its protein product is CSILSSYNEQFF.

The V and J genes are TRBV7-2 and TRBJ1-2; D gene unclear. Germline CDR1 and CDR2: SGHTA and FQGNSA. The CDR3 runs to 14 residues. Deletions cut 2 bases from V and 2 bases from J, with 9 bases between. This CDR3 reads CASSLRWANYGYTF. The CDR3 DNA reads TGTGCCAGCAGCTTAAGGTGGGCAAACTATGGCTACACCTTC.

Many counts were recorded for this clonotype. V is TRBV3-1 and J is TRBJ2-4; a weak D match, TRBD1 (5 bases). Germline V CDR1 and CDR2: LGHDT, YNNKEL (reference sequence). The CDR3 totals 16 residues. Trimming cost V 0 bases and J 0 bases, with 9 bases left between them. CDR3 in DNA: TGTGCCAGCAGCCAAGATCTAGGGGTAGCCAAAAACATTCAGTACTTC. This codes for CASSQDLGVAKNIQYF. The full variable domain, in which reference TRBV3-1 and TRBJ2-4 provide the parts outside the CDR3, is DTAVSQTPKYLVTQMGNDKSIKCEQNLGHDTMYWYKQDSKKFLKIMFSYNNKELIINETVPNRFSPKSPDKAHLNLHINSLELGDSAVYFCASSQDLGVAKNIQYFGAGTRLSVL.

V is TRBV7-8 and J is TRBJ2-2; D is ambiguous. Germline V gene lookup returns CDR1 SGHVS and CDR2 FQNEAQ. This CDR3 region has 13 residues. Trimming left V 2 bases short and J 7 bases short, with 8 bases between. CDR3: CASSLLRSGELFF. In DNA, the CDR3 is TGTGCCAGCAGCTTATTAAGAAGCGGGGAGCTGTTTTTT.

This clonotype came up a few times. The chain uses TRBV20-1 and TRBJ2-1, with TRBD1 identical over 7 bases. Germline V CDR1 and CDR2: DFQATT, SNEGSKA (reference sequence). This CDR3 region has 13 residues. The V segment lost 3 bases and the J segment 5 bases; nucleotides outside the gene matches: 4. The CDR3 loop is CSARGQIDNEQFF. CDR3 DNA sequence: TGCAGTGCTAGGGGACAGATCGACAATGAGCAGTTCTTC.

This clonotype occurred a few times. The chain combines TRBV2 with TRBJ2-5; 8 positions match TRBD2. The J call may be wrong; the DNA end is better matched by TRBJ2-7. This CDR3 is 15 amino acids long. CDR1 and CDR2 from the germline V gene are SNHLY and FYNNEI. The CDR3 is CASSESSGLGYEQYV. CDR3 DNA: TGTGCCAGCAGTGAGTCTAGCGGGCTCGGATACGAGCAGTACGTC.

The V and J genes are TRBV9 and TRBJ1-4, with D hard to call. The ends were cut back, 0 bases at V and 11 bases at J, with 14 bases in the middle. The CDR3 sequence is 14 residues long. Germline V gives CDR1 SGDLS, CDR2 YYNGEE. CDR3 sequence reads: CASSVAPLEGKLFF. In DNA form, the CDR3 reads TGTGCCAGCAGCGTAGCACCCCTAGAAGGGAAACTGTTTTTT. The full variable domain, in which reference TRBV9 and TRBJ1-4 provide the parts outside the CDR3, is DSGVTQTPKHLITATGQRVTLRCSPRSGDLSVYWYQQSLDQGLQFLIQYYNGEERAKGNILERFSAQQFPDLHSELNLSSLELGDSALYFCASSVAPLEGKLFFGSGTQLSVL.

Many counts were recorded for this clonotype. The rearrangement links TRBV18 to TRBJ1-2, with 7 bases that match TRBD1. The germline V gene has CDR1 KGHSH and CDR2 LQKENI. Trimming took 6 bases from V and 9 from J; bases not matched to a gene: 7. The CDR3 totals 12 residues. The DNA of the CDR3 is TGTGCCAGCTCGCTCCGGGACAGCAGCTACACCTTC. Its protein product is CASSLRDSSYTF.

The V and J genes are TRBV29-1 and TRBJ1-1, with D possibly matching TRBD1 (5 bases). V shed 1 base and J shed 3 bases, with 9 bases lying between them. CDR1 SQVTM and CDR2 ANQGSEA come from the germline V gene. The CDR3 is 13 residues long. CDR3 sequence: CSVEVAGDTEAFF. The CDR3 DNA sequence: TGCAGCGTTGAAGTGGCGGGGGACACTGAAGCTTTCTTT.